This T cell receptor (beta chain) was found in a study of spatial heterogeneity in lung cancer. The sample's time point: sample taken at primary tumor resection. Germline assignment: CDR1 SGHTA and CDR2 FQGNSA. Trimming pared 3 bases from V and 4 bases from J, leaving 9 bases between. The CDR3 runs 14 residues. The presence of a unique molecular identifier marked each TCR cDNA molecule. A single record per CDR3 protein comes from TCRdb applying MiXCR to the 5' RACE reads. The profile shows some 34,000 distinct CDR3 sequences, less than 9.5% of them singletons. Ten or more counts support this clonotype.

The rearrangement uses TRBV7-2 and TRBJ1-4; D possibly corresponds to TRBD1 (5 bases). Material: PBMCs, obtained at surgery. This sequence originates from a female donor with early-stage non-small cell lung cancer. The CDR3 loop is CASSFTRDNEKLFF. The CDR3 region has the DNA TGTGCCAGCAGCTTCACCAGGGATAATGAAAAACTGTTTTTT.